The 25 T cell receptor beta chains below come from one sample, sequenced in a study of cytotoxic CD8 clonotypes in ibrutinib-treated CLL. Assay used: immunoSEQ multiplex PCR; TCRdb lists only in-frame clones, some missing. The data show about 300,000 clones, approximately 76% seen once. Sequences were derived from PBMCs, sampled at disease progression, from a patient treated with ibrutinib. These receptor sequences come from a human donor with chronic lymphocytic leukemia.

This clone was seen a handful of times. The CDR3 DNA reads TGTGCCAGTAGTCCACCCGGGACGGTGAACACTGAAGCTTTCTTT. It translates to CASSPPGTVNTEAFF. The chain links TRBV19 to TRBJ1-1; TRBD1 might be the D (5 bases). This CDR3 contains 15 residues. Trimming stripped 5 bases from V and 0 bases from J, with 13 bases between. Germline V gene data show CDR1 as LNHDA and CDR2 as SQIVND (reference sequence). Combining the CDR3 with reference TRBV19 and TRBJ1-1 gives the whole variable domain DGGITQSPKYLFRKEGQNVTLSCEQNLNHDAMYWYRQDPGQGLRLIYYSQIVNDFQKGDIAEGYSVSREKKESFPLTVTSAQKNPTAFYLCASSPPGTVNTEAFFGQGTRLTVV.

J is TRBJ1-1 and V is TRBV27; D gene unclear. Trimming cost V 5 bases and J 0 bases, with 7 bases left between them. Germline V gene lookup returns CDR1 MNHEY and CDR2 SMNVEV (reference sequence). This CDR3 has 13 residues. The CDR3 DNA sequence: TGTGCCAGCAGTGCTGGACTGAACACTGAAGCTTTCTTT. It translates to CASSAGLNTEAFF.

The rearrangement links TRBV7-2 to TRBJ2-7, with 8 bases aligning to TRBD2. The CDR3 extends over 15 amino acids. Germline V gives CDR1 SGHTA, CDR2 FQGNSA. Germline trimming cut 5 bases from V and 4 bases from J; bases unmatched to any gene: 10. The CDR3: CASSPAGGGFYEQYF. The CDR3, as DNA: TGTGCCAGCAGCCCCGCCGGGGGGGGATTTTACGAGCAGTACTTC. The complete variable domain, with remaining parts taken from reference TRBV7-2 and TRBJ2-7, reads GAGVSQSPSNKVTEKGKDVELRCDPISGHTALYWYRQSLGQGLEFLIYFQGNSAPDKSGLPSDRFSAERTGGSVSTLTIQRTQQEDSAVYLCASSPAGGGFYEQYFGPGTRLTVT.

The DNA of the CDR3 is TGCAGCGGGCGGGGACTAGTGGGGCAAGAGACCCAGTACTTC. Protein sequence: CSGRGLVGQETQYF. The chain carries TRBV29-1 and TRBJ2-5; 8 bases are a match to TRBD2. CDR3 length: 14 amino acids. The junction had 9 bases not matched to a gene; V was cut back by 7 bases and J by 2 bases. Per germline, CDR1 SQVTM and CDR2 ANQGSEA.

Here the CDR3 DNA reads TGCGCCAGCAGCCAAGATCCTAGTACAGGCACAGATACGCAGTATTTT. Translated, it gives CASSQDPSTGTDTQYF. The chain uses TRBV4-1 and TRBJ2-3; D is ambiguous. CDR1 MGHRA and CDR2 YSYEKL come from the germline V gene. The CDR3 totals 16 residues. Trimming took 0 bases from V and 1 from J, leaving 11 bases between them.

The genes are TRBV15 and TRBJ2-3; D may be TRBD1 or TRBD2 (5 bases each). Trimming removed 7 bases at V and 2 bases at J, with 10 bases between. The germline V gene has CDR1 LNHNV and CDR2 YYDKDF (reference sequence). CDR3 length: 13 residues. The CDR3 spells CATTRDLTDTQYF. CDR3 coding DNA: TGTGCCACCACCCGGGACCTCACAGATACGCAGTATTTT. The whole variable domain, remainder taken from reference TRBV15 and TRBJ2-3, is DAMVIQNPRYQVTQFGKPVTLSCSQTLNHNVMYWYQQKSSQAPKLLFHYYDKDFNNEADTPDNFQSRRPNTSFCFLDIRSPGLGDTAMYLCATTRDLTDTQYFGPGTRLTVL.

Only a few counts were recorded for this clone. This chain links TRBV11-2 with TRBJ1-1; D uncertain. This CDR3 comprises 14 residues. Trimming stripped 4 bases from V and 1 base from J, with 10 bases between. Germline values: CDR1 SGHAT, CDR2 FQNNGV. In nucleotides, the CDR3 is TGTGCCAGCAGCTCCCAGGCCACGAACACTGAAGCTTTCTTT. As protein: CASSSQATNTEAFF.

This chain connects TRBV19 to TRBJ2-1, with a possible D match to TRBD2 (6 bases). The V end was cut by 6 bases, the J end by 4 bases, with 19 bases between. The germline gives CDR1 LNHDA, CDR2 SQIVND (reference sequence). This CDR3 is 16 amino acids long. The chain's CDR3 is CASSPRDFRFYNEQFF. DNA of the CDR3: TGTGCCAGTAGCCCCAGGGACTTTCGGTTTTACAATGAGCAGTTCTTC.

The CDR3 protein is CATSTGGGGRSKKLFF. In DNA, the CDR3 is TGTGCCACCAGCACCGGGGGAGGGGGGAGAAGTAAAAAACTGTTTTTT. The chain links TRBV15 to TRBJ1-4; possibly TRBD1 for D (6 bases). Germline V lookup: CDR1 LNHNV, CDR2 YYDKDF (reference sequence). There are 16 residues in the CDR3. V was shortened by 4 bases and J by 9 bases, with 21 bases between the two germline ends.

This clone was seen a handful of times. The chain combines TRBV5-4 with TRBJ1-2; 7 nucleotides match TRBD1. J gave up 4 bases and V 2 bases, and 8 bases lay outside the gene matches. The CDR3 extends over 15 amino acids. Looked up from germline, CDR1 is SGHNT and CDR2 is YYREEE (reference sequence). The CDR3: CASSFSRGSGYGYTF. Here the CDR3 DNA reads TGTGCCAGCAGCTTTTCCAGGGGGAGCGGCTATGGCTACACCTTC.

The V call is TRBV5-1, the J call TRBJ1-5; D call uncertain. The CDR3 has 16 amino acids. CDR1 and CDR2 (germline): SGHRS, YFSETQ. Trimming shortened V by 0 bases and J by 9 bases, and 19 bases separated the two germline ends. This CDR3 reads CASSLGPFWPLRPQHF. The CDR3 bases are TGCGCCAGCAGCTTGGGTCCATTTTGGCCCCTTCGGCCCCAGCATTTT.

This chain joins TRBV5-1 and TRBJ2-1, with D possibly matching TRBD2 (6 bases). CDR1 and CDR2 from the germline V gene are SGHRS and YFSETQ. V lost 0 bases and J lost 7, with 11 bases in between. This CDR3 is built from 14 residues. As DNA, the CDR3 is TGCGCCAGCAGCTTGGATTTAGCGGTAAATGAGCAGTTCTTC. This gives the protein CASSLDLAVNEQFF.

The gene calls are TRBV7-9 and TRBJ2-7; TRBD1 might be the D (6 bases). Trimming removed 4 bases at V and 1 base at J, with 11 bases between. CDR1 SEHNR and CDR2 FQNEAQ come from the germline V gene (reference sequence). CDR3 length: 14 residues. The CDR3 sequence is CASSYETGSYEQYF. The CDR3 nucleotides read TGTGCCAGCAGCTACGAGACAGGATCCTACGAGCAGTACTTC.

This clone was counted between two and nine times. V and J are TRBV5-1 and TRBJ2-7; D is tentatively TRBD1 or TRBD2 (5 bases each). The CDR3 sequence is 15 residues long. Per germline, CDR1 SGHRS and CDR2 YFSETQ. V lost 0 bases and J 3 bases, leaving 13 bases between the germline ends. CDR3 sequence (DNA): TGCGCCAGCAGCTTGGGGGACGGAAGCAACTACGAGCAGTACTTC. This gives the protein CASSLGDGSNYEQYF.

This clone was seen a few times. This chain connects TRBV25-1 to TRBJ1-5, with D perhaps TRBD1 (5 bases). Germline CDR1 MGHDK, CDR2 SYGVNS. The CDR3 has 14 residues. Trimming removed 5 bases at V and 1 base at J, with 9 bases between. This CDR3 reads CASSWGSSNQPQHF. CDR3 DNA: TGTGCCAGCAGTTGGGGGTCGAGCAATCAGCCCCAGCATTTT.

The gene calls are TRBV14 and TRBJ2-7; unclear D gene. CDR3 length: 16 amino acids. Germline values: CDR1 SGHDN, CDR2 FVKESK. V lost 0 bases and J 7 bases, leaving 19 bases between the germline ends. CDR3 in DNA: TGTGCCAGCAGCCAAGATCGGGTATCCTGGGGTGGGGAGCAGTACTTC. This translates into CASSQDRVSWGGEQYF.

The chain links TRBV5-6 to TRBJ2-1, with D perhaps given as TRBD1 or TRBD2 (6 bases each). V was shortened by 4 bases and J by 12 bases, with 11 bases between the two germline ends. This CDR3 is built from 11 residues. Germline values: CDR1 SGHDT, CDR2 YYEEEE. The DNA of the CDR3 is TGTGCCAGCAGCCTAGGGGGGCGGCAGTTCTTC. It specifies CASSLGGRQFF.

This clone was seen only once. V usage is TRBV29-1 and J usage is TRBJ2-5; D unresolved. Trimming shortened V by 3 bases and J by 1 base, and 9 bases separated the two germline ends. Germline CDR1 is SQVTM and CDR2 is ANQGSEA. There are 13 residues in the CDR3. The CDR3 is CSVEGRLQETQYF. In nucleotides, the CDR3 is TGCAGCGTTGAGGGCCGGCTCCAAGAGACCCAGTACTTC.

This chain connects TRBV28 to TRBJ2-7; D perhaps matches TRBD1 (6 bases). Germline V lookup: CDR1 MDHEN, CDR2 SYDVKM. This CDR3 contains 14 residues. V dropped 3 bases and J dropped 9 bases, with 18 bases sitting between them. CDR3 residues: CASSLDRLPGWQYF. CDR3 DNA: TGTGCCAGCAGTTTGGACAGACTTCCCGGGTGGCAGTACTTC.

CDR3 sequence: CATISGTGGRRASGTEAFF. The CDR3 nucleotides read TGTGCCACCATTTCCGGGACAGGGGGTAGACGGGCCTCGGGCACTGAAGCTTTCTTT. The chain has TRBV5-4 and TRBJ1-1; 11 bases fit TRBD1. With 9 bases clipped from V and 4 bases from J, the junction kept 23 bases outside the gene matches. Germline CDR1 is SGHNT and CDR2 is YYREEE (reference sequence). The CDR3 runs to 19 residues. Supplemented by reference TRBV5-4 and TRBJ1-1, the full variable domain reads ETGVTQSPTHLIKTRGQQVTLRCSSQSGHNTVSWYQQALGQGPQFIFQYYREEENGRGNFPPRFSGLQFPNYSSELNVNALELDDSALYLCATISGTGGRRASGTEAFFGQGTRLTVV.

This sequence joins TRBV15 and TRBJ2-7; weak D call: TRBD1 (5 bases). The CDR3 runs 13 residues. The V gene lost 3 bases and the J gene lost 2 bases, with 8 bases spanning the gap. Per the germline V gene, CDR1 is LNHNV and CDR2 is YYDKDF (reference sequence). The CDR3 coding sequence is TGTGCCACCAGCAGGGACATAACCTACGAGCAGTACTTC. Translating gives CATSRDITYEQYF.

A note on this clone: Other DNA sequences of this sample code for an identical CDR3. V and J are TRBV9 and TRBJ2-5; 12 bases are a match to TRBD2. Germline lookup yields CDR1 SGDLS and CDR2 YYNGEE. J lost 5 bases, V lost 4 bases, and 3 bases had no gene match. This CDR3 spans 14 amino acids. CDR3 loop: CASSPLAGGETQYF. CDR3 DNA sequence: TGTGCCAGCAGCCCCCTAGCGGGGGGGGAGACCCAGTACTTC.

The CDR3 loop is CAISGWSGSSYEQYF. For the CDR3, the DNA is TGTGCCATCAGCGGGTGGTCGGGGAGCTCCTACGAGCAGTACTTC. This chain connects TRBV10-3 to TRBJ2-7, with D perhaps matching TRBD2 (5 bases). Germline V gives CDR1 ENHRY, CDR2 SYGVKD. The ends were cut back, 6 bases at V and 0 bases at J, with 15 bases in the middle. The CDR3 consists of 15 residues.

The chain uses TRBV4-3 and TRBJ1-2; the D is unclear. Trimming cost V 4 bases and J 0 bases, with 9 bases left between them. Germline V gives CDR1 LGHNA, CDR2 YSLEER. This CDR3 is built from 14 residues. The CDR3 loop reads CASSPDGSNYGYTF. DNA of the CDR3: TGCGCCAGCAGCCCGGACGGCTCTAACTATGGCTACACCTTC.

The rearrangement links TRBV7-3 to TRBJ2-5; TRBD2 is a possible D gene (6 bases). The CDR3 loop spans 14 amino acids. V was shortened by 2 bases and J by 2 bases, with 9 bases between the two germline ends. CDR1 and CDR2 (germline): SGHTA, FQGTGA. DNA of the CDR3: TGTGCCAGCAGCTTATTGGGGGGACAAGAGACCCAGTACTTC. It yields the protein CASSLLGGQETQYF. Full variable domain (rest looked up from reference TRBV7-3 and TRBJ2-5): GAGVSQTPSNKVTEKGKYVELRCDPISGHTALYWYRQSLGQGPEFLIYFQGTGAADDSGLPNDRFFAVRPEGSVSTLKIQRTERGDSAVYLCASSLLGGQETQYFGPGTRLLVL.